The rows below give T cell receptor beta chains drawn from one sample of a study of T cell responses to AZD1222 COVID-19 vaccine. Profiling relied on immunoSEQ multiplex PCR, and the TCRdb table lists in-frame clones only, not all of them. The table has some 140,000 clones, approximately 90% seen once; the top ten hold approximately 3%. The specimen was peripheral blood, collected on day 0 of AZD1222 vaccination. The receptors here all came from an adult in good health. Both conserved end residues are part of each CDR3. The D gene is left open where the match is weak. Not all rows give a size; the values are once, few, many and, for expanded clones, a class.

NA	TRBV27	TRBJ1-1	NA	TGTGCCAGCAGCTGGGGGGGAAACACTGAAGCTTTCTTT	CASSWGGNTEAFF
NA	TRBV13	TRBJ1-1	NA	TGTGCCAGCAGCCCCCTGGCAGGGACTCTAGCCACTGAAGCTTTCTTT	CASSPLAGTLATEAFF
NA	TRBV7-2	TRBJ2-2	TRBD2	TGTGCCAGCAGCTTACTAGCGGGAACCGGGGAGCTGTTTTTT	CASSLLAGTGELFF
few	TRBV2	TRBJ1-2	NA	TGTGCCAGCGGTGAACAGCCGGGAGGCTACACCTTC	CASGEQPGGYTF
once	TRBV13	TRBJ2-2	NA	TGTGCCAGCAGCGTACAGGGGAACACCGGGGAGCTGTTTTTT	CASSVQGNTGELFF
NA	TRBV15	TRBJ2-1	TRBD2	TGTGCCACCAGCAGATTAGGCGGGAGCTCCTACAATGAGCAGTTCTTC	CATSRLGGSSYNEQFF
NA	TRBV9	TRBJ2-1	NA	TGTGCCAGCAGCCCCAGACGGGGATGGGACAATGAGCAGTTCTTC	CASSPRRGWDNEQFF
NA	TRBV7-2	TRBJ1-2	NA	TGTGCCAGCACCTATGGAGGGATAGGTAAAGGCTACACCTTC	CASTYGGIGKGYTF
NA	TRBV6-5	TRBJ1-1	TRBD1	TGTGCCAGCAGTTACCGTAGGACAGGGGGCACTGAAGCTTTCTTT	CASSYRRTGGTEAFF
NA	TRBV6-5	TRBJ1-2	NA	TGTGCCAGCAGCTCAGGACCCACAGGGTATGGCTACACCTTC	CASSSGPTGYGYTF
NA	TRBV9	TRBJ1-2	TRBD1	TGTGCCAGCAGCCCCCGGGACAGTCCAAACTATGGCTACACCTTC	CASSPRDSPNYGYTF
NA	TRBV13	TRBJ1-2	NA	TGTGCCAGCAGCTTAGGCCCCACGGGCTACACCTTC	CASSLGPTGYTF
NA	TRBV27	TRBJ1-2	NA	TGTGCCAGCAGTTTATTCGGGATGTCGAACTATGGCTACACCTTC	CASSLFGMSNYGYTF
NA	TRBV6-5	TRBJ1-5	NA	TGTGCCAGCAGTTACTCCTGGGATCAGCCCCAGCATTTT	CASSYSWDQPQHF
NA	TRBV10-2	TRBJ2-1	TRBD2	TGCGCCAGCAGAGACCAGGCGGGAGGCGTAGGCGATGAGCAGTTCTTC	CASRDQAGGVGDEQFF
NA	TRBV4-1	TRBJ1-1	TRBD1	TGCGCCAGCAGCCAACGACAGGGGGAGGGTACTGAAGCTTTCTTT	CASSQRQGEGTEAFF
NA	TRBV2	TRBJ2-7	NA	TGTGCCAACCACCCCAGGGACGAGCAGTACTTC	CANHPRDEQYF
NA	TRBV11-3	TRBJ2-5	NA	TGTGCCAGCAGCTTAGATGGTCAGGGGAAGACCCAGTACTTC	CASSLDGQGKTQYF
NA	TRBV4-1	TRBJ1-6	NA	TGCGCCAGCAGCCATTCGGGGGGGAATTCACCCCTCCACTTT	CASSHSGGNSPLHF
once	TRBV27	TRBJ1-2	TRBD1	TGTGCCAGCAGTCCACGGATGACAGGGACCGGCTATGGCTACACCTTC	CASSPRMTGTGYGYTF
NA	TRBV5-1	TRBJ2-1	TRBD2	TGCGCCAGCAGCTTGGAAAGGCCCCCGGCGGGGGTGAAGTTCTTC	CASSLERPPAGVKFF
NA	TRBV15	TRBJ1-3	NA	TGTGCCACCAGACAGGTCGGTGGAAACACCATATATTTT	CATRQVGGNTIYF
NA	TRBV7-3	TRBJ2-3	NA	TGTGCCAGCAGCTTAAAGGGGCGGGTCACAGATACGCAGTATTTT	CASSLKGRVTDTQYF
NA	TRBV5-1	TRBJ2-2	NA	TGCGCCAGCAGCTTGAGGGGAGTGGGGGCCGGGGAGCTGTTTTTT	CASSLRGVGAGELFF
NA	TRBV7-4	TRBJ1-5	NA	TGTGCCAGCAGCTTAGCTCCGACAGAAAATAGCAATCAGCCCCAGCATTTT	CASSLAPTENSNQPQHF
few	TRBV4-1	TRBJ1-1	NA	TGCGCCAGCAGCCAAGAGAACACCTTCAGGGTGTTGGCTTTCTTT	CASSQENTFRVLAFF
once	TRBV20-1	TRBJ1-1	NA	TGCAGTGCTAGTAGTGGGGTGAACACTGAAGCTTTCTTT	CSASSGVNTEAFF
NA	TRBV29-1	TRBJ1-2	NA	TGCAGCGTTACCCCGGGGAATACCGACACCTTC	CSVTPGNTDTF
NA	TRBV10-2	TRBJ1-2	NA	TGCGCCAGTCGCGTGGGGTTTGTTTGGGGAGGCTACACCTTC	CASRVGFVWGGYTF
NA	TRBV6-1	TRBJ1-1	NA	TGTGCCAGCAGTGAAGCGGGTTGGACTGAAGCTTTCTTT	CASSEAGWTEAFF
NA	TRBV28	TRBJ2-2	NA	TGTGCCAGCCAGGACGTTTCGAACACCGGGGAGCTGTTTTTT	CASQDVSNTGELFF
once	TRBV4-3	TRBJ2-7	NA	TGCGCCAGCAGCCAAGATAGGTCAGGGTACGAGCAGTACTTC	CASSQDRSGYEQYF
NA	TRBV28	TRBJ1-2	NA	TGTGCCAGCAGGCCGGACGGTGACTATGGCTACACCTTC	CASRPDGDYGYTF
NA	TRBV10-3	TRBJ1-6	NA	TGTGCCACGGGGGGGGAACTAAATTCACCCCTCCACTTT	CATGGELNSPLHF
NA	TRBV6-5	TRBJ1-1	TRBD1	TGTGCCAGCAGTTTGGAGATCGGGACAGGGAGGTTTGAAGCTTTCTTT	CASSLEIGTGRFEAFF
NA	TRBV6-5	TRBJ2-1	NA	TGTGCCAGCAGTTACGATAATGAGCAGTTCTTC	CASSYDNEQFF
NA	TRBV5-1	TRBJ2-2	NA	TGCGCCAGCAGCCCTCTTCCGACCGGGGAGCTGTTTTTT	CASSPLPTGELFF
NA	TRBV15	TRBJ2-7	NA	TGTGCCACCAGCAGAGATTTGGAGACGACAGGGGTCCTTGGCCTAGCGGTTTACGAGCAGTACTTC	CATSRDLETTGVLGLAVYEQYF
NA	TRBV12-5	TRBJ2-1	TRBD2	TGTGCTAGTGGTTTAATACTAGCGGGAGGCAATGAGCAGTTCTTC	CASGLILAGGNEQFF
NA	TRBV14	TRBJ1-3	NA	TGTGCCAGCAGTCACGGACGGGGCAGCTCTGGAAACACCATATATTTT	CASSHGRGSSGNTIYF
NA	TRBV2	TRBJ1-2	TRBD1	TGTGCCAGCAGTGAAGCCCCCGGGACAGGGTATGGCTACACCTTC	CASSEAPGTGYGYTF
NA	TRBV4-1	TRBJ2-5	NA	TGCGCCAGCAGCCCACCCCCGGGTTCTCTCCGGGAGACCCAGTACTTC	CASSPPPGSLRETQYF
NA	TRBV27	TRBJ1-1	TRBD1	TGTGCCAGCAGTTTACGGGGGGGGACAGCCGAAGCTTTCTTT	CASSLRGGTAEAFF
NA	TRBV11-3	TRBJ2-5	TRBD2	TGTGCCAGCAGCCCACGGGACTACTCCGGGGTCCGAGAGACCCAGTACTTC	CASSPRDYSGVRETQYF
NA	TRBV5-1	TRBJ2-3	NA	TGCGCCAGCAGCAGAGAGGGACCAGATACGCAGTATTTT	CASSREGPDTQYF
NA	TRBV13	TRBJ2-1	NA	TGTGCCAGCAGCTTAGTGTTGGCCAGCTCCTACAATGAGCAGTTCTTC	CASSLVLASSYNEQFF
NA	TRBV28	TRBJ2-1	TRBD2	TGTGCCAGCAAAGGACTAGCGATATACAATGAGCAGTTCTTC	CASKGLAIYNEQFF
NA	TRBV6-5	TRBJ2-2	TRBD2	TGTGCCAGCAGTCCCGGGACTAGCAACACCGGGGAGCTGTTTTTT	CASSPGTSNTGELFF
NA	TRBV5-1	TRBJ1-6	TRBD1	TGCGCCAGCAGCGTAGCGGGACAGGGGCATTCACCCCTCCACTTT	CASSVAGQGHSPLHF
NA	TRBV12-3/TRBV12-4	TRBJ1-4	NA	TGTGCCAGCAGTCAAGGGGGGTCTGAAAAACTGTTTTTT	CASSQGGSEKLFF
NA	TRBV11-3	TRBJ1-5	TRBD1	TGTGCCAGCAGCTTGGTACAGGGGAATCAGCCCCAGCATTTT	CASSLVQGNQPQHF